This T cell receptor (beta chain) emerged from a study of blood T cell repertoires in COVID-19. Study details: The samples span acute and convalescent COVID-19 from the United States, Italy and Spain. In each case, the material was cDNA or gDNA derived from T cells, B-cell-depleted T cells, or PBMCs.

Clones were sequenced by immunoSEQ multiplex PCR, and TCRdb holds only the in-frame ones, with some missing. The sample lists about 140,000 clones; roughly 80% were seen once. Participant age was about 18 to 100 years, and participants resided in fewer than 30 US areas. The germline CDR1 and CDR2 sequences are MNHEY and SVGEGT. Germline trimming cut 5 bases from V and 0 bases from J; bases unmatched to any gene: 6. The CDR3 has 15 amino acids. Source material: PBMCs or T cells enriched from blood (not recorded which). The source is a man aged 40-49 years with acute COVID-19. This chain links TRBV6-2 or TRBV6-3 with TRBJ2-7, with TRBD2 matching over 8 bases. The CDR3 loop reads CASSLGGDRSYEQYF. The CDR3 bases are TGTGCCAGCAGTCTCGGGGGGGACCGCTCCTACGAGCAGTACTTC.